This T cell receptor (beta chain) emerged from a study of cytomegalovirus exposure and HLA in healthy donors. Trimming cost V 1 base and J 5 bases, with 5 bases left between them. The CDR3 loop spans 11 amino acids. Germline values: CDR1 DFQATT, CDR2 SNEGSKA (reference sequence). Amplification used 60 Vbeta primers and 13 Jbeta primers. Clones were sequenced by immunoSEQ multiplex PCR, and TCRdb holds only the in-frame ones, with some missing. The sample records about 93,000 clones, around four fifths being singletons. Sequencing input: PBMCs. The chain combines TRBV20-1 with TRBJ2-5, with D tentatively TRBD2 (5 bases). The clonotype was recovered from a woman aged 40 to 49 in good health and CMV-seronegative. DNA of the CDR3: TGCAGTGCTAGAGGCGGGGAGACCCAGTACTTC. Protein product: CSARGGETQYF.